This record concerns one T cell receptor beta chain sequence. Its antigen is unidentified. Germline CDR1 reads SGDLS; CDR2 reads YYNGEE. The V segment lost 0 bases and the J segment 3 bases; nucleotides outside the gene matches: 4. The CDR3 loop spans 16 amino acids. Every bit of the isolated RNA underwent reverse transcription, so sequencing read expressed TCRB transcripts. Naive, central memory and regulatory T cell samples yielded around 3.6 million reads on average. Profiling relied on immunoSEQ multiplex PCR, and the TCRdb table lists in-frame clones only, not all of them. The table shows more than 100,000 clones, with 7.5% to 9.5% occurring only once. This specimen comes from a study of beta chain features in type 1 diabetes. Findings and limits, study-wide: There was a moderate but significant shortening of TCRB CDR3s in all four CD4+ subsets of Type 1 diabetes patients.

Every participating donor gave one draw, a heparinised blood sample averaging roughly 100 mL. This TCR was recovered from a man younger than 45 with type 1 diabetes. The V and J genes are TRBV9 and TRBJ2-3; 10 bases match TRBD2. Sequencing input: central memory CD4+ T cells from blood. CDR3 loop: CASSVGRTSGTDTQYF. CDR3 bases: TGTGCCAGCAGCGTAGGTAGGACTAGCGGAACAGATACGCAGTATTTT.